At least ten counts were recorded for the clone carrying this T cell receptor (beta chain). Its antigen remains unknown. The data derive from a study of metastatic and nonmetastatic thyroid tumors. As for the study in general: The comparison covered peripheral blood and tumor or nodule tissue in malignant and benign thyroid patients. Findings and limits, study-wide: Across blood and tumor, TCR beta diversity in malignant thyroid tumors was reportedly significantly higher than in benign nodules.

Germline assignment: CDR1 WSHSY and CDR2 SAAADI. J was trimmed by 3 bases and V by 7 bases; bases with no gene match: 3. This CDR3 is built from 14 residues. Original analysis: Across clinicopathological groups, CDR3 differences served as the basis for building a distant-metastasis classifier for papillary thyroid cancer. TCRdb re-analyzed the PCR reads using MiXCR. For this entry, the V and J calls and clone size follow TCRdb and not the study's own pipeline. The data show over 35,000 clones, roughly 14% seen once. Every patient was untreated before thyroid surgery. Sequenced input: blood. The chain links TRBV10-2 to TRBJ2-3; TRBD2 agrees at 11 bases. The TCR comes from a female donor with papillary thyroid cancer or a benign thyroid nodule (not recorded which). Some clones in this sample may be carry-over from other donors' samples. The CDR3 bases are TGCGCCAGCACCCTAGCGGGAGGAACAGATACGCAGTATTTT. Protein: CASTLAGGTDTQYF.